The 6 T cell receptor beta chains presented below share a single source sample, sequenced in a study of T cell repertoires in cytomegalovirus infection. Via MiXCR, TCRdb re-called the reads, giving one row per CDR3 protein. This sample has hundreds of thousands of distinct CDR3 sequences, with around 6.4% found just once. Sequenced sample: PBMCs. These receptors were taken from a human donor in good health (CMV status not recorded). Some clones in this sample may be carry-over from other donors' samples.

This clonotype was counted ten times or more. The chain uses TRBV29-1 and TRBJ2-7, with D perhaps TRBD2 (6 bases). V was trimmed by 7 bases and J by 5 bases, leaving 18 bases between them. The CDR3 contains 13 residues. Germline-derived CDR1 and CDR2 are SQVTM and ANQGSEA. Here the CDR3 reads CSAGGGRSNEQYF. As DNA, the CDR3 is TGCAGCGCTGGGGGAGGCAGGTCTAACGAGCAGTACTTC.

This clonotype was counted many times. CDR3: CASSLGLAGWLEEQFF. The CDR3 coding sequence is TGTGCCAGCAGTTTGGGACTAGCGGGGTGGCTGGAGGAGCAGTTCTTC. The chain is built from TRBV6-2 or TRBV6-3 and TRBJ2-1, with 13 bases aligning to TRBD2. Trimming removed 4 bases from V and 10 bases from J; junction bases left unmatched: 10. The CDR3 covers 16 residues. Germline CDR1 reads MNHEY; CDR2 reads SVGEGT.

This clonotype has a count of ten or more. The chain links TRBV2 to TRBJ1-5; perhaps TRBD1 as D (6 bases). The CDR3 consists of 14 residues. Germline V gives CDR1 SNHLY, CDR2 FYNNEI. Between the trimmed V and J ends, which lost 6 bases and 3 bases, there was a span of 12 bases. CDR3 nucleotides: TGTGCCAGCAGCCGCCGACAGGACAATCAGCCCCAGCATTTT. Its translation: CASSRRQDNQPQHF. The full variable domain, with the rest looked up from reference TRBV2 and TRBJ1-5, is EPEVTQTPSHQVTQMGQEVILRCVPISNHLYFYWYRQILGQKVEFLVSFYNNEISEKSEIFDDQFSVERPDGSNFTLKIRSTKLEDSAMYFCASSRRQDNQPQHFGDGTRLSIL.

Here the CDR3 reads CSAEPVSNTGELFF. For the CDR3, the DNA is TGCAGTGCCGAGCCCGTTTCGAACACCGGGGAGCTGTTTTTT. The chain combines TRBV20-1 with TRBJ2-2; D remains unclear. The germline CDR1 and CDR2 sequences are DFQATT and SNEGSKA (reference sequence). The CDR3 has 14 residues. Trimming stripped 6 bases from V and 0 bases from J, with 11 bases between.

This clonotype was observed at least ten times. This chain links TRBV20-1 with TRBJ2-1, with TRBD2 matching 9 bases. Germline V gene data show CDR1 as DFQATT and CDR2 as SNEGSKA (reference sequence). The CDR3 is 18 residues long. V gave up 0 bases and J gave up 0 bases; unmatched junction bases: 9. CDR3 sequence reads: CSARDGLAGYSSYNEQFF. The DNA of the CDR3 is TGCAGTGCTAGAGATGGCCTAGCGGGGTACAGCTCCTACAATGAGCAGTTCTTC.

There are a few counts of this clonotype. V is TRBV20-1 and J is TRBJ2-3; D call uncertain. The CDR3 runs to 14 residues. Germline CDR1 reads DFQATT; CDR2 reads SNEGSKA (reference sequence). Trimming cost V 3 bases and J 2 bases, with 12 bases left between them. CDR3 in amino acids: CSASGSAITDTQYF. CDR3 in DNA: TGCAGTGCTAGTGGCTCAGCTATCACAGATACGCAGTATTTT.